Sequencing of this TCR beta chain was carried out in a study of OX40 agonist ivuxolimab in advanced cancers. For the wider study: Ivuxolimab was a fully human IgG2 agonistic monoclonal antibody targeting the costimulatory receptor OX40 (CD134). Intravenous ivuxolimab was administered to patients every 2 weeks at six dose levels: 0.01, 0.1, 0.3, 1.5, 3 and 10 mg/kg. Among the 50 to 55 dose-escalation patients, about 19 had hepatocellular carcinoma, 15 melanoma, 9 renal cell carcinoma and 9 head and neck cancer. A male proportion of roughly 85% and a mean age of roughly 58 years, ranging from roughly 23 to 79, were recorded for the dose-escalation cohort. Prior anti-PD-1, anti-PD-L1 or anti-CTLA-4 therapy was permitted, and 40% to 50% of dose-escalation patients had received checkpoint inhibitors. Partial responses occurred in three dose-escalation patients, of whom one had hepatocellular carcinoma and two had cutaneous melanoma. The point of sequencing TCRbeta in the periphery was to test whether ivuxolimab changed TCR sequence diversity and drove clonal T-cell expansion. The paper reports the monotherapy dose-escalation portion (N of about 52 patients) of the phase I ivuxolimab trial.

Relative to germline, V is 4 bases shorter and J is 0 bases shorter, with 15 bases between their ends. The CDR3 sequence holds 16 residues, the cysteine and phenylalanine included. The retained sequence is limited to the CDR3, 48 bases, with the frame set at the first base. The germline V gene (reference sequence) supplies CDR1 SGHKS and CDR2 YYEKEE. Remarks on this clone: No cognate antigen has been identified for it. No much larger clonotype is one base removed from it; base qualities were not supplied.

Patients with autoimmune disease history or receiving systemic immunosuppression were excluded from the trial. Peripheral blood for TCR sequencing was collected from all dose cohorts at baseline, on cycle 4 day 1, and on cycle 7 day 1. Samples were obtained from an open-label, multicenter, first-in-human phase I dose-escalation trial of ivuxolimab. Adults with locally advanced or metastatic melanoma, renal cell carcinoma, hepatocellular carcinoma or head and neck squamous cell carcinoma were enrolled in the trial. Before TCR sequencing, CD4+ T cells and CD8+ T cells from peripheral blood were sorted into separate populations. For sequencing of the TCRbeta CDR3 region, genomic DNA was extracted from the sorted cells. TCRbeta CDR3 regions were sequenced using the immunoSEQ Assay. Imported from immuneACCESS, the table was reduced by TCRdb to in-frame sequences with V and J called. These copies leave out some clones; in studies compared against another copy, an unresolved V gene accounts for under half, and the cause of the remainder is not known. This sample is represented by tens of thousands of clones; 70% to 90% of them were singletons. The ten most abundant clones make up approximately 1.3% of the sample.

Broad study findings and their caveats: At doses of 0.1 to 3.0 mg/kg, clonal expansion of both CD4+ and CD8+ T cells in blood was seen between baseline and week 6. On average, CD8+ T cells showed more expanded clones than CD4+ T cells after ivuxolimab. Low levels of normalized T-cell clonal expansion were also shown by some nonresponding patients. In the 0.1-3.0 mg/kg groups, partial responders were among the patients with the lowest normalized peripheral clonal expansion, particularly in CD8+ T cells. Antigen specificity was not determined for the clonally expanded peripheral T cells.

This clonotype was obtained from an adult with an advanced solid tumor such as melanoma, head and neck, liver or kidney cancer. The input for sequencing was CD4+ or CD8+ T cells sorted from blood, taken in a trial of the OX40 agonist ivuxolimab. The chain was built from TRBV5-5 and TRBJ2-3; the D gene may be TRBD1 or TRBD2, since each aligns over 5 bases. CDR3 sequence: CASSQWDLFSTDTQYF. The nucleotide sequence reads as follows: TGTGCCAGCAGCCAGTGGGACCTTTTTAGCACAGATACGCAGTATTTT. Joined to the reference TRBV5-5 and TRBJ2-3 proteins, this CDR3 gives the full variable domain: DAGVTQSPTHLIKTRGQQVTLRCSPISGHKSVSWYQQVLGQGPQFIFQYYEKEERGRGNFPDRFSARQFPNYSSELNVNALLLGDSALYLCASSQWDLFSTDTQYFGPGTRLTVL.